The 15 T cell receptor beta chains reported below all come from one sample, sequenced in a study of PD-1 blockade in classical Hodgkin lymphoma. Sample time point: cycle 4 day 1 (C4D1), after five to seven weeks of nivolumab. All patients relapsed after autologous stem cell transplantation, and brentuximab vedotin exposure varied. Produced via immunoSEQ multiplex PCR; TCRdb's table is partial and in-frame only. The sample comprises tens of thousands of clones, nearly 90% of which are singletons, and about 8.1% rests with the top ten. Sequencing was performed on peripheral blood mononuclear cells (PBMCs), taken before the fourth cycle of nivolumab. The receptors come from a human donor with classical Hodgkin lymphoma.

V is TRBV10-3 and J is TRBJ1-6, with D uncertain. Trimming removed 8 bases from V and 5 bases from J, with 13 bases in between. Germline CDR1 and CDR2: ENHRY and SYGVKD. The CDR3 length is 14 residues. CDR3 residues: CAIVPGSNNSPLHF. The CDR3 DNA reads as TGTGCCATCGTACCAGGTTCAAATAATTCACCCCTCCACTTT.

The genes are TRBV7-3 and TRBJ2-5, with a tentative D call TRBD1 (5 bases). The V end was cut by 6 bases, the J end by 0 bases, with 14 bases between. The CDR3 length is 15 residues. Looked up from germline, CDR1 is SGHTA and CDR2 is FQGTGA. The CDR3 DNA follows: TGTGCCAGCAGTCCGGGCGACAGTTACCAAGAGACCCAGTACTTC. Translation gives CASSPGDSYQETQYF.

The V gene is TRBV9, the J gene TRBJ1-1; D is ambiguous. CDR3 length equals 16 residues. The V gene's germline CDR1 is SGDLS and CDR2 YYNGEE. V dropped 4 bases and J dropped 7 bases, with 23 bases sitting between them. The CDR3 is CASSSQGSALLGEAFF. For the CDR3, the DNA is TGTGCCAGCAGCTCACAAGGATCGGCACTTTTGGGTGAAGCTTTCTTT. Drawing the rest from reference TRBV9 and TRBJ1-1, the complete variable domain is DSGVTQTPKHLITATGQRVTLRCSPRSGDLSVYWYQQSLDQGLQFLIQYYNGEERAKGNILERFSAQQFPDLHSELNLSSLELGDSALYFCASSSQGSALLGEAFFGQGTRLTVV.

The gene calls are TRBV11-2 and TRBJ1-1, with D uncertain. Trimming took off 5 bases at V and 3 bases at J, with 13 bases between the two ends. This CDR3 has 14 amino acids. CDR1 SGHAT and CDR2 FQNNGV come from the germline V gene. The CDR3 nucleotides read TGTGCCAGCAGCCTCAGCCGCCGCGACACTGAAGCTTTCTTT. It encodes CASSLSRRDTEAFF.

The rearrangement uses TRBV19 and TRBJ2-7; D ambiguous. The germline V gene encodes CDR1 LNHDA and CDR2 SQIVND (reference sequence). Trimming cost V 3 bases and J 2 bases, with 8 bases left between them. The CDR3 consists of 13 residues. CDR3 sequence: CASSIGRAYEQYF. CDR3 bases: TGTGCCAGTAGTATTGGGCGAGCCTACGAGCAGTACTTC.

V gene TRBV27 combines with J gene TRBJ2-7, with 7 bases fitting TRBD1. Germline loops: CDR1 MNHEY, CDR2 SMNVEV (reference sequence). V was clipped by 8 bases and J by 2 bases; unmatched bases: 6. CDR3 length: 13 residues. The CDR3 DNA reads TGTGCCAGCGCCGGGACAGTAGCCTACGAGCAGTACTTC. It codes for CASAGTVAYEQYF.

The chain has TRBV5-4 and TRBJ2-1, with 7 bases fitting TRBD2. Germline-derived CDR1 and CDR2 are SGHNT and YYREEE (reference sequence). V was clipped by 4 bases and J by 5 bases; unmatched bases: 15. This CDR3 spans 17 amino acids. CDR3 sequence reads: CASSPGGGGSRDNEQFF. CDR3 nucleotides: TGTGCCAGCAGCCCGGGGGGAGGAGGGAGTAGGGACAATGAGCAGTTCTTC. Together with reference TRBV5-4 and TRBJ2-1, the CDR3 gives the full variable domain: ETGVTQSPTHLIKTRGQQVTLRCSSQSGHNTVSWYQQALGQGPQFIFQYYREEENGRGNFPPRFSGLQFPNYSSELNVNALELDDSALYLCASSPGGGGSRDNEQFFGPGTRLTVL.

This sequence joins TRBV6-6 and TRBJ1-2; D is undetermined. Trimming cost V 2 bases and J 5 bases, with 12 bases left between them. This CDR3 has 14 residues. The germline V gene has CDR1 MNHNY and CDR2 SVGAGI (reference sequence). CDR3 sequence reads: CASSYKGGLYGYTF. CDR3 nucleotides: TGTGCCAGCAGTTACAAGGGCGGGCTATATGGCTACACCTTC.

The V and J genes are TRBV5-1 and TRBJ1-3; no clear D gene. Trimming removed 0 bases from V and 0 bases from J, with 10 bases in between. CDR1 is SGHRS and CDR2 is YFSETQ in the germline V gene. CDR3 length: 16 residues. The CDR3 coding sequence is TGCGCCAGCAGCTTGGAGTCCTTAAGCTCTGGAAACACCATATATTTT. Translating gives CASSLESLSSGNTIYF.

This clone was detected a few times. J is TRBJ1-1 and V is TRBV7-2; D remains unclear. Deletions cut 5 bases from V and 5 bases from J, with 15 bases between. The CDR3 extends over 14 amino acids. Per the germline V gene, CDR1 is SGHTA and CDR2 is FQGNSA. The CDR3, as DNA: TGTGCCAGCAGCCCCCAGGCGGGGAGTACTGAAGCTTTCTTT. It is translated as CASSPQAGSTEAFF. Together with reference TRBV7-2 and TRBJ1-1, the CDR3 gives the full variable domain: GAGVSQSPSNKVTEKGKDVELRCDPISGHTALYWYRQSLGQGLEFLIYFQGNSAPDKSGLPSDRFSAERTGGSVSTLTIQRTQQEDSAVYLCASSPQAGSTEAFFGQGTRLTVV.

The J gene is TRBJ2-7, the V gene TRBV10-3; a weak D match, TRBD1 (6 bases). Trimming removed 4 bases at V and 2 bases at J, with 12 bases between. The length of the CDR3 is 14 residues. CDR1 is ENHRY and CDR2 is SYGVKD in the germline V gene. CDR3 in amino acids: CAISGLGTPYEQYF. CDR3 DNA: TGTGCCATCAGTGGTCTTGGGACACCCTACGAGCAGTACTTC.

In DNA, the CDR3 is TGTGCCAGCAGCCTAGAGGTGGGACCCCTCCACTTT. Translating gives CASSLEVGPLHF. The rearrangement joins TRBV5-4 to TRBJ1-6; D gene unclear. From germline, CDR1 is SGHNT and CDR2 YYREEE (reference sequence). V was cut by 4 bases and J by 12 bases, with 11 bases left in between. The CDR3 loop spans 12 amino acids.

This chain uses TRBV7-9 with TRBJ2-2, with D possibly being TRBD1 (6 bases). Trimming removed 1 base from V and 5 bases from J, with 14 bases in between. The CDR3 totals 16 residues. In germline, CDR1 is SEHNR, CDR2 FQNEAQ (reference sequence). The CDR3 here is CASSLVTGRGTGELFF. The CDR3 coding sequence is TGTGCCAGCAGCTTAGTGACAGGTAGAGGAACCGGGGAGCTGTTTTTT. Together with reference TRBV7-9 and TRBJ2-2, the CDR3 gives the full variable domain: DTGVSQNPRHKITKRGQNVTFRCDPISEHNRLYWYRQTLGQGPEFLTYFQNEAQLEKSRLLSDRFSAERPKGSFSTLEIQRTEQGDSAMYLCASSLVTGRGTGELFFGEGSRLTVL.

The genes are TRBV5-1 and TRBJ1-6, with 8 bases matching TRBD1. The CDR3 is made up of 14 amino acids. Per the germline V gene, CDR1 is SGHRS and CDR2 is YFSETQ. Trimming removed 3 bases from V and 7 bases from J; junction bases left unmatched: 3. CDR3 in amino acids: CASSWDRLNSPLHF. Here the CDR3 DNA reads TGCGCCAGCAGCTGGGACAGGTTAAATTCACCCCTCCACTTT.

This chain links TRBV6-5 with TRBJ1-1; D is uncertain. Trimming took 6 bases from V and 0 from J, leaving 8 bases between them. Germline V CDR1 and CDR2: MNHEY, SVGAGI. CDR3 length equals 13 residues. CDR3 protein: CASSNSLNTEAFF. CDR3 DNA: TGTGCCAGCAGCAATTCCTTGAACACTGAAGCTTTCTTT.